These 25 T cell receptor beta chains share one sample of origin, sequenced in a study of blood T cell repertoires in COVID-19. TCRdb keeps only in-frame clones here, not all; method: immunoSEQ multiplex PCR. The data contain 400,000 to 500,000 clones, around nine tenths of them seen just once; the ten biggest clones take up approximately 1.5%. Material for sequencing was PBMCs or T cells enriched from blood (not recorded which). These receptors were obtained from a woman under 30 who had been exposed to COVID-19.

The chain carries TRBV4-1 and TRBJ1-1; no reliable D call. Looked up from germline, CDR1 is MGHRA and CDR2 is YSYEKL. Between the trimmed V and J ends, which lost 0 bases and 5 bases, there was a span of 13 bases. The CDR3 is made up of 15 amino acids. The DNA for the CDR3 is TGCGCCAGCAGCCAAGATCAAGCGGCCGGGACTGAAGCTTTCTTT. Its protein is CASSQDQAAGTEAFF.

The rearrangement uses TRBV5-6 and TRBJ1-6; a possible D gene is TRBD1 (5 bases). This CDR3 has 13 amino acids. Germline loops: CDR1 SGHDT, CDR2 YYEEEE. Between the trimmed V and J ends, which lost 4 bases and 13 bases, there was a span of 15 bases. This CDR3 is CASSNAEGPPLHF. CDR3 sequence (DNA): TGTGCCAGCAGCAATGCGGAGGGGCCGCCCCTCCACTTT.

The chain uses TRBV18 and TRBJ2-1; the match to TRBD2 covers 12 bases. Per the germline V gene, CDR1 is KGHSH and CDR2 is LQKENI. This CDR3 has 18 residues. V gave up 4 bases and J gave up 0 bases; unmatched junction bases: 7. This CDR3 reads CASSRGLAGESSYNEQFF. The DNA of the CDR3 is TGTGCCAGCTCACGGGGACTAGCGGGTGAAAGCTCCTACAATGAGCAGTTCTTC.

This sequence joins TRBV4-1 and TRBJ2-7; weak D call: TRBD1 (6 bases). This CDR3 region has 16 residues. Per germline, CDR1 MGHRA and CDR2 YSYEKL. V lost 2 bases, J lost 2 bases, and 16 bases lay in between. This CDR3 reads CASSQPTGLPPYEQYF. The CDR3 nucleotides read TGCGCCAGCAGCCAACCAACAGGGCTACCCCCCTACGAGCAGTACTTC.

In its sample, this clone was seen once. The chain has TRBV7-2 and TRBJ2-7; perhaps TRBD1 as D (6 bases). Germline V gene data show CDR1 as SGHTA and CDR2 as FQGNSA. The CDR3 runs to 15 residues. Trimming took off 5 bases at V and 3 bases at J, with 17 bases between the two ends. CDR3 region: CASSEGQINLYEQYF. CDR3 nucleotide sequence: TGTGCCAGCAGCGAAGGACAGATAAACCTCTACGAGCAGTACTTC.

This chain links TRBV2 with TRBJ1-4; TRBD1 might be the D (5 bases). The CDR3 totals 14 residues. V was shortened by 3 bases and J by 5 bases, with 10 bases between the two germline ends. Germline V gives CDR1 SNHLY, CDR2 FYNNEI. The CDR3 DNA follows: TGTGCCAGCAGTGAGGCAGGGCGGAATGAAAAACTGTTTTTT. Its translation is CASSEAGRNEKLFF.

The chain is built from TRBV28 and TRBJ1-2; the match to TRBD1 covers 9 bases. This CDR3 is built from 16 residues. V lost 5 bases, J lost 4 bases, and 11 bases stayed unmatched. Looked up from germline, CDR1 is MDHEN and CDR2 is SYDVKM. Here the CDR3 reads CASSAPPGQGIYGYTF. CDR3 sequence (DNA): TGTGCCAGCAGTGCCCCCCCGGGACAGGGAATCTATGGCTACACCTTC.

V is TRBV18 and J is TRBJ1-4; the match to TRBD1 covers 7 bases. The V gene's germline CDR1 is KGHSH and CDR2 LQKENI. V was pared by 4 bases and J by 4 bases, with 21 bases of the junction left unmatched. This CDR3 region has 20 residues. CDR3 loop: CASSLKPSGTASAHNEKLFF. CDR3 nucleotides: TGTGCCAGCTCACTGAAACCGTCCGGGACAGCAAGCGCCCATAATGAAAAACTGTTTTTT.

V is TRBV2 and J is TRBJ1-6, with TRBD1 identical over 9 bases. Germline CDR1 and CDR2: SNHLY and FYNNEI. The length of the CDR3 is 15 residues. Trimming cost V 3 bases and J 8 bases; bases outside gene matches: 5. The CDR3 protein is CASSDVTGGDSPLHF. The CDR3 region has the DNA TGTGCCAGCAGTGACGTCACAGGGGGCGATTCACCCCTCCACTTT. Based on the CDR3 plus reference TRBV2 and TRBJ1-6, the full variable domain is EPEVTQTPSHQVTQMGQEVILRCVPISNHLYFYWYRQILGQKVEFLVSFYNNEISEKSEIFDDQFSVERPDGSNFTLKIRSTKLEDSAMYFCASSDVTGGDSPLHFGNGTRLTVT.

This chain connects TRBV5-1 to TRBJ2-1; 7 bases fit TRBD2. With V trimmed by 4 bases and J by 2 bases, 9 bases remained unmatched. Per the germline V gene, CDR1 is SGHRS and CDR2 is YFSETQ. The CDR3 is 16 residues long. CDR3 in DNA: TGCGCCAGCAGCCCTCCTAGCGGTGCGGCCTACAATGAGCAGTTCTTC. Translation: CASSPPSGAAYNEQFF.

The rearrangement uses TRBV7-9 and TRBJ1-5, with TRBD1 identical over 7 bases. Per germline, CDR1 SEHNR and CDR2 FQNEAQ (reference sequence). J gave up 6 bases and V 0 bases, and 5 bases lay outside the gene matches. The CDR3 has 15 amino acids. DNA of the CDR3: TGTGCCAGCAGCTTAGCCGGGACAGATGGTCAGCCCCAGCATTTT. Amino acids: CASSLAGTDGQPQHF.

J is TRBJ1-3 and V is TRBV10-1, with D maybe TRBD1 (5 bases). Deletions cut 5 bases from V and 4 bases from J, with 12 bases between. The length of the CDR3 is 14 residues. The germline V gene encodes CDR1 WNHNN and CDR2 SYGVQD (reference sequence). CDR3 sequence: CASSLQGSGNTIYF. The CDR3 DNA reads TGCGCCAGCAGTCTTCAGGGATCCGGAAACACCATATATTTT.

This chain connects TRBV28 to TRBJ2-1, with TRBD1 matching over 9 bases. V was clipped by 2 bases and J by 7 bases; unmatched bases: 3. The CDR3 length is 14 residues. CDR1 and CDR2 (germline): MDHEN, SYDVKM. CDR3 residues: CASSLMDRGNEQFF. CDR3 bases: TGTGCCAGCAGTTTAATGGACAGGGGAAATGAGCAGTTCTTC.

The chain combines TRBV14 with TRBJ1-2; D is perhaps TRBD1 (6 bases). The germline V gene has CDR1 SGHDN and CDR2 FVKESK. The CDR3 is made up of 17 amino acids. The V gene lost 0 bases and the J gene lost 0 bases, with 14 bases spanning the gap. This CDR3 is CASSQDHRASSNYGYTF. The CDR3 nucleotides are TGTGCCAGCAGCCAAGATCACAGGGCGTCCTCTAACTATGGCTACACCTTC.

The chain combines TRBV10-2 with TRBJ2-3, with 9 positions matching TRBD2. Unmatched junction bases numbered 4, after V lost 6 bases and J lost 0 bases. This CDR3 is 15 amino acids long. Looked up from germline, CDR1 is WSHSY and CDR2 is SAAADI. DNA of the CDR3: TGCGCCAGCAGAGTTAGCGGGAGAAGCACAGATACGCAGTATTTT. As protein: CASRVSGRSTDTQYF.

V is TRBV5-5 and J is TRBJ2-5; the D gene is possibly TRBD1 (6 bases). CDR1 is SGHKS and CDR2 is YYEKEE in the germline V gene (reference sequence). This CDR3 comprises 18 residues. The V end was cut by 4 bases, the J end by 0 bases, with 22 bases between. The CDR3 loop is CASSPQPQGRGNQETQYF. Here the CDR3 DNA reads TGTGCCAGCAGCCCCCAGCCACAGGGAAGGGGGAACCAAGAGACCCAGTACTTC.

This chain uses TRBV12-3 or TRBV12-4 with TRBJ1-1; tentative D call: TRBD1 (5 bases). The CDR3 loop spans 12 amino acids. V shed 5 bases and J shed 7 bases, with 11 bases lying between them. The chain's CDR3 is CASSRGINEAFF. As DNA, the CDR3 is TGTGCCAGCAGTCGGGGGATCAATGAAGCTTTCTTT.

The genes are TRBV5-5 and TRBJ2-1, with 9 positions matching TRBD1. Germline assignment: CDR1 SGHKS and CDR2 YYEKEE (reference sequence). This CDR3 is 15 amino acids long. J gave up 5 bases and V 4 bases, and 7 bases lay outside the gene matches. The CDR3 is CASSQRGTGHNEQFF. The CDR3 DNA follows: TGTGCCAGCAGCCAGCGCGGGACAGGGCACAATGAGCAGTTCTTC.

The CDR3 DNA follows: TGTGCCAGTACGGGGGCGGGGGTCCACGAGCAGTACTTC. It translates to CASTGAGVHEQYF. V usage is TRBV19 and J usage is TRBJ2-7; tentative D call: TRBD2 (7 bases). The germline V and J ends were trimmed by 7 bases and 5 bases, with 15 bases remaining between them. The CDR3 runs to 13 residues. Germline CDR1 is LNHDA and CDR2 is SQIVND (reference sequence).

This chain connects TRBV12-5 to TRBJ2-5; tentatively, D is TRBD2 (5 bases). This CDR3 spans 13 amino acids. The germline V gene has CDR1 LGHNT and CDR2 FRNRAP. V lost 7 bases, J lost 0 bases, and 9 bases lay in between. CDR3 sequence: CASEVEDQETQYF. The CDR3 coding sequence is TGTGCTAGTGAGGTGGAGGACCAAGAGACCCAGTACTTC.

Here the CDR3 DNA reads TGTGCCAGCAGTTCTCCGGTCGGGACAGGCTACAATGAGCAGTTCTTC. It specifies CASSSPVGTGYNEQFF. The rearrangement joins TRBV28 to TRBJ2-1; 8 bases are shared with TRBD1. CDR3 length equals 16 residues. The germline gives CDR1 MDHEN, CDR2 SYDVKM. Trimming removed 4 bases from V and 3 bases from J; junction bases left unmatched: 8.

The rearrangement uses TRBV11-3 and TRBJ2-7; TRBD1 agrees at 7 bases. V dropped 1 base and J dropped 6; count of bases not matched to a gene: 6. Germline V gene data show CDR1 as SGHNT and CDR2 as YENEEA. The CDR3 consists of 14 residues. CDR3 protein: CASSLGRQGPEQYF. In DNA form, the CDR3 reads TGTGCCAGCAGCTTAGGGCGACAGGGTCCCGAGCAGTACTTC.

This chain links TRBV19 with TRBJ1-1; the D gene is possibly TRBD1 (6 bases). V was clipped by 3 bases and J by 4 bases, with 12 bases between them. Germline CDR1 and CDR2: LNHDA and SQIVND (reference sequence). The CDR3 contains 14 residues. CDR3 protein: CASSMPGEGTEAFF. For the CDR3, the DNA is TGTGCCAGTAGTATGCCAGGGGAGGGCACTGAAGCTTTCTTT.

This clone has a single count. The genes are TRBV28 and TRBJ1-3, with D possibly being TRBD1 (6 bases). Deletions cut 7 bases from V and 8 bases from J, with 21 bases between. Germline CDR1 and CDR2: MDHEN and SYDVKM. CDR3 length: 15 residues. Here the CDR3 reads CASTGEPAGADTIYF. CDR3 in DNA: TGTGCCAGCACCGGCGAACCGGCAGGGGCGGACACCATATATTTT.

This sequence joins TRBV11-3 and TRBJ2-7; 8 bases are shared with TRBD1. This CDR3 contains 12 residues. V dropped 5 bases and J dropped 5; count of bases not matched to a gene: 2. Germline CDR1 is SGHNT and CDR2 is YENEEA. The CDR3 DNA is TGTGCCAGCAGCGCAGGGGGCCACGAGCAGTACTTC. Translating gives CASSAGGHEQYF.